One sample yielded the 11 T cell receptor beta chains listed below, sequenced in a study of blood T cell repertoires in COVID-19. Assay used: immunoSEQ multiplex PCR; TCRdb lists only in-frame clones, some missing. The sample gives fewer than 250,000 clones, roughly 82% of which show up once; 4.7% is in the top ten. The sample taken for sequencing was peripheral blood. These receptors were collected from a woman between 65 and 79 years old with acute or convalescent COVID-19.

The chain carries TRBV25-1 and TRBJ1-6; the D gene is possibly TRBD1 (5 bases). CDR3 length equals 14 residues. Germline loops: CDR1 MGHDK, CDR2 SYGVNS. With 2 bases removed from V and 7 bases from J, the gap between germline ends came to 9 bases. DNA of the CDR3: TGTGCCAGCAGTGAAGCAGGGCGGAATTCACCCCTCCACTTT. This gives the protein CASSEAGRNSPLHF.

The genes are TRBV10-2 and TRBJ1-5, with TRBD1 matching 8 bases. Trimming at V came to 0 bases and at J to 1 base, leaving 5 bases not matched to a gene. CDR1 and CDR2 from the germline V gene are WSHSY and SAAADI. The CDR3 covers 17 residues. Written as DNA, the CDR3 is TGCGCCAGCAGTGAGTCAGTGACAGGGGCCAGCAATCAGCCCCAGCATTTT. Translated, it gives CASSESVTGASNQPQHF.

The chain couples TRBV7-2 to TRBJ2-1; TRBD1 might be the D (5 bases). This CDR3 is built from 14 residues. CDR1 is SGHTA, CDR2 FQGNSA, per germline. Trimming pared 1 base from V and 7 bases from J, leaving 11 bases between. CDR3 residues: CASSLGGTWNEQFF. The CDR3 DNA follows: TGTGCCAGCAGCTTAGGGGGCACATGGAATGAGCAGTTCTTC. Combining the CDR3 with reference TRBV7-2 and TRBJ2-1 gives the whole variable domain GAGVSQSPSNKVTEKGKDVELRCDPISGHTALYWYRQSLGQGLEFLIYFQGNSAPDKSGLPSDRFSAERTGGSVSTLTIQRTQQEDSAVYLCASSLGGTWNEQFFGPGTRLTVL.

The chain couples TRBV5-6 to TRBJ1-2, with a possible D match to TRBD1 (5 bases). Germline V gene lookup returns CDR1 SGHDT and CDR2 YYEEEE. V was clipped by 0 bases and J by 3 bases, with 9 bases between them. The CDR3 covers 14 residues. CDR3 sequence: CASSLGQPYYGYTF. The CDR3 coding sequence is TGTGCCAGCAGCTTGGGACAGCCGTACTATGGCTACACCTTC.

The gene calls are TRBV29-1 and TRBJ1-1; 7 nucleotides line up with TRBD1. V was pared by 4 bases and J by 8 bases, with 7 bases of the junction left unmatched. The CDR3 is 12 residues long. Germline lookup yields CDR1 SQVTM and CDR2 ANQGSEA. This CDR3 is CSVGNRGQEAFF. The DNA of the CDR3 is TGCAGCGTTGGAAACAGGGGACAGGAAGCTTTCTTT.

This clone was observed a single time. A read error may produce the germline difference seen at one junction end. The V and J genes are TRBV7-7 and TRBJ2-1; 9 bases line up with TRBD1. Looked up from germline, CDR1 is SSHAT and CDR2 is FNYEAQ (reference sequence). The length of the CDR3 is 14 residues. CDR3 residues: CASSSGQGSNEQFF. The CDR3, as DNA: TGTGCTAGCAGCTCGGGACAGGGTAGTAATGAGCAGTTCTTC. Full variable domain (missing parts from reference TRBV7-7 and TRBJ2-1): GAGVSQSPRYKVTKRGQDVTLRCDPISSHATLYWYQQALGQGPEFLTYFNYEAQPDKSGLPSDRFSAERPEGSISTLTIQRTEQRDSAMYRCASSSGQGSNEQFFGPGTRLTVL.

Comment on this clone: This CDR3 is also generated by other DNA sequences in the sample. The chain recombines TRBV11-2 with TRBJ1-3, with D unresolved. The CDR3 length is 15 residues. Germline assignment: CDR1 SGHAT and CDR2 FQNNGV. V was trimmed by 3 bases and J by 0 bases, leaving 9 bases between them. The chain's CDR3 is CASSLRQSSGNTIYF. In DNA, the CDR3 is TGTGCCAGCAGCTTGAGGCAGAGCTCTGGAAACACCATATATTTT.

This chain connects TRBV28 to TRBJ2-1; a weak D match, TRBD1 (6 bases). CDR3 length: 14 residues. With 5 bases removed from V and 9 bases from J, the gap between germline ends came to 17 bases. Germline assignment: CDR1 MDHEN and CDR2 SYDVKM. CDR3 nucleotides: TGTGCCAGCAGTCCACTACAGGGAAATGGTGAGCAGTTCTTC. It is translated as CASSPLQGNGEQFF. Complete variable domain (other parts from reference TRBV28 and TRBJ2-1): DVKVTQSSRYLVKRTGEKVFLECVQDMDHENMFWYRQDPGLGLRLIYFSYDVKMKEKGDIPEGYSVSREKKERFSLILESASTNQTSMYLCASSPLQGNGEQFFGPGTRLTVL.

This clone was counted only a few times. The chain uses TRBV4-1 and TRBJ1-5; 7 bases align to TRBD1. Germline CDR1 and CDR2: MGHRA and YSYEKL. The ends lost 7 bases at V and 6 bases at J; junction bases unmatched: 12. The CDR3 covers 15 residues. In nucleotides, the CDR3 is TGCGCCAGCAACCTTTACGGGACAGAGGGTCAGCCCCAGCATTTT. Translation gives CASNLYGTEGQPQHF.

This chain uses TRBV29-1 with TRBJ1-1, with D unclear. The CDR3 runs 14 residues. Germline CDR1 and CDR2: SQVTM and ANQGSEA. The germline V and J ends were trimmed by 3 bases and 6 bases, with 17 bases remaining between them. The CDR3 sequence is CSVDGRLRGAEAFF. CDR3 sequence (DNA): TGCAGCGTTGACGGGCGTCTCCGCGGGGCTGAAGCTTTCTTT.

This clone was seen a single time. The chain joins TRBV19 to TRBJ1-4, with no clear D. The CDR3 covers 14 residues. V dropped 8 bases and J dropped 8 bases, with 18 bases sitting between them. In germline, CDR1 is LNHDA, CDR2 SQIVND (reference sequence). The chain's CDR3 is CASWRTGLGEKLFF. CDR3 coding DNA: TGTGCCAGTTGGAGGACCGGATTAGGAGAAAAACTGTTTTTT.